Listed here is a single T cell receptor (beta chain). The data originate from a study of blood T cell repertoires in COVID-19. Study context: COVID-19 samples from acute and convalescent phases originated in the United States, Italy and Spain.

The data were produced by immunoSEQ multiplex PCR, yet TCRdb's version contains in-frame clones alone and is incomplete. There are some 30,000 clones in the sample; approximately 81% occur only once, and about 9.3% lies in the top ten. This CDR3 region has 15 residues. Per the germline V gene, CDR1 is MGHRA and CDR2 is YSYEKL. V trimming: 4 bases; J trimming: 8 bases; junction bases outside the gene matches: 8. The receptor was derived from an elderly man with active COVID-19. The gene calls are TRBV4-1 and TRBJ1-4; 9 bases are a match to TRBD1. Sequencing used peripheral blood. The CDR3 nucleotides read TGCGCCAGCAGCCCAGCCGGGACAGGGAGCGAAAAACTGTTTTTT. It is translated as CASSPAGTGSEKLFF.